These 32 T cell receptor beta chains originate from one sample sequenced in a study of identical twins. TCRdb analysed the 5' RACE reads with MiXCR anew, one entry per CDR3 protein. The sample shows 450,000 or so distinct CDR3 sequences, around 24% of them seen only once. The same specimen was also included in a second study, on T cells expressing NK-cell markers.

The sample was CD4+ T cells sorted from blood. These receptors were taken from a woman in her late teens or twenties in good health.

CDR3 in DNA: TGTGCCAGCAGCGCGGCCCCCCGGCAGTTCTTC. This gives the protein CASSAAPRQFF. The gene calls are TRBV7-2 and TRBJ2-1; the D is unclear. There are 11 residues in the CDR3. V lost 5 bases, J lost 12 bases, and 11 bases lay in between. Germline CDR1 reads SGHTA; CDR2 reads FQGNSA.

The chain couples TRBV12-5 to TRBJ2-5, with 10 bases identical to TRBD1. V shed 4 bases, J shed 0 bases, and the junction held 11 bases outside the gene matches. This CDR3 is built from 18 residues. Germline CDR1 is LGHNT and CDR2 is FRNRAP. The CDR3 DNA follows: TGTGCTAGTGGTTCACGGACAGGGGGATCAACTTACCAAGAGACCCAGTACTTC. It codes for CASGSRTGGSTYQETQYF.

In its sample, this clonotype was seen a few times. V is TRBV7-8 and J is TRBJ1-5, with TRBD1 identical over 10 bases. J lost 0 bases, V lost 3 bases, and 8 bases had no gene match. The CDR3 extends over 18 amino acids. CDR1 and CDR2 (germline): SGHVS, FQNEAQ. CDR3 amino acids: CASSFRTGGDYSNQPQHF. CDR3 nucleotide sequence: TGTGCCAGCAGCTTCCGGACAGGGGGGGATTATAGCAATCAGCCCCAGCATTTT. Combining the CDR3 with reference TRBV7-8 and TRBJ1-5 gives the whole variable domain GAGVSQSPRYKVAKRGQDVALRCDPISGHVSLFWYQQALGQGPEFLTYFQNEAQLDKSGLPSDRFFAERPEGSVSTLKIQRTQQEDSAVYLCASSFRTGGDYSNQPQHFGDGTRLSIL.

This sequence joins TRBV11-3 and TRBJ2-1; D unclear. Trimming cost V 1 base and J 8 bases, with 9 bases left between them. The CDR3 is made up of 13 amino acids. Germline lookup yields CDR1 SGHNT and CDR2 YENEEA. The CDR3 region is CASSLGSADEQFF. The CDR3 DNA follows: TGTGCCAGCAGCTTAGGATCGGCTGATGAGCAGTTCTTC.

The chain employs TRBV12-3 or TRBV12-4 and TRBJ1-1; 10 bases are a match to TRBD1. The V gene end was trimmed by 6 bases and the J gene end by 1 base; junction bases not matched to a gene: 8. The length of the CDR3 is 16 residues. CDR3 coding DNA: TGTGCCAGCAGCGTATCGGGACAGGGGACGAACACTGAAGCTTTCTTT. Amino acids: CASSVSGQGTNTEAFF.

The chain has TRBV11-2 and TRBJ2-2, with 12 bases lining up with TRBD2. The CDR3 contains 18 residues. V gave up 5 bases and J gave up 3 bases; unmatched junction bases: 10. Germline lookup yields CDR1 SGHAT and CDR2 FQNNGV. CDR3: CASSPVGTSGGYTGELFF. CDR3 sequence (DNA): TGTGCCAGCAGCCCAGTTGGTACTAGCGGGGGGTACACCGGGGAGCTGTTTTTT.

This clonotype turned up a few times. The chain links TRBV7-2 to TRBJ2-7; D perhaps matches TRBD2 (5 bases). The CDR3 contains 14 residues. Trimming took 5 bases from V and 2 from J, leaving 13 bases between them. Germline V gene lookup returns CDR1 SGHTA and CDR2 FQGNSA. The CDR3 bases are TGTGCCAGCAGCCTATTCGGACTGGCCTACGAGCAGTACTTC. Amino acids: CASSLFGLAYEQYF. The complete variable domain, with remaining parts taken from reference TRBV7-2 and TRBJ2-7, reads GAGVSQSPSNKVTEKGKDVELRCDPISGHTALYWYRQSLGQGLEFLIYFQGNSAPDKSGLPSDRFSAERTGGSVSTLTIQRTQQEDSAVYLCASSLFGLAYEQYFGPGTRLTVT.

DNA of the CDR3: TGCAGTGCTCTCCGGACACCCCGGGACACTGAAGCTTTCTTT. Its protein product is CSALRTPRDTEAFF. The J gene is TRBJ1-1, the V gene TRBV20-1, with a weak D call TRBD1 (5 bases). CDR3 length: 14 residues. CDR1 and CDR2 from the germline V gene are DFQATT and SNEGSKA (reference sequence). Trimming removed 5 bases at V and 3 bases at J, with 16 bases between.

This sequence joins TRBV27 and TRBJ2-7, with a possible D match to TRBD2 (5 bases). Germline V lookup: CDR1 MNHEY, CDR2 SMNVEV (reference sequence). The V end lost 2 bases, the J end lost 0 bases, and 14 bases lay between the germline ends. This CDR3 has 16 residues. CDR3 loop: CASSLGAAKPSYEQYF. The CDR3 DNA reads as TGTGCCAGCAGTTTAGGAGCGGCCAAGCCCTCCTACGAGCAGTACTTC.

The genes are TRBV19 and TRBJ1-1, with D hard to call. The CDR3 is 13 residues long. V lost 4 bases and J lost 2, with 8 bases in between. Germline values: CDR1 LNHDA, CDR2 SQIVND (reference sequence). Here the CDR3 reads CASSKGPNTEAFF. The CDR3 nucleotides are TGTGCCAGTAGTAAGGGCCCAAACACTGAAGCTTTCTTT.

CDR3 sequence (DNA): TGTGCCAGCACCGATATTAGTGTTTACGAGCAGTACTTC. This gives the protein CASTDISVYEQYF. The V gene is TRBV2, the J gene TRBJ2-7, with no clear D. Trimming removed 7 bases from V and 4 bases from J, with 14 bases in between. The V gene's germline CDR1 is SNHLY and CDR2 FYNNEI. CDR3 size: 13 residues.

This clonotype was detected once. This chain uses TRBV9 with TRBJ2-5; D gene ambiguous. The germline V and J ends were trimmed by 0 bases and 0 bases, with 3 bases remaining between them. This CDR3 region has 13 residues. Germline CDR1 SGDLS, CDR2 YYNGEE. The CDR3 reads CASSVAYQETQYF. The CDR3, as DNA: TGTGCCAGCAGCGTAGCCTACCAAGAGACCCAGTACTTC.

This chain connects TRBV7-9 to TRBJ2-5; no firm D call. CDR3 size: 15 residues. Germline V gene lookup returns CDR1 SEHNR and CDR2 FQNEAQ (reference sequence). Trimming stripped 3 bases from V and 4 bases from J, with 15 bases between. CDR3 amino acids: CASSFNYATTETQYF. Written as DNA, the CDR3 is TGTGCCAGCAGCTTCAACTACGCCACCACAGAGACCCAGTACTTC.

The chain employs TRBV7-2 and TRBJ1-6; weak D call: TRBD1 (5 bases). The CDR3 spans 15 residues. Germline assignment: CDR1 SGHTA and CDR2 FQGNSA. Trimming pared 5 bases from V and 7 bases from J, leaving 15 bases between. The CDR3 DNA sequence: TGTGCCAGCAGCCCCCGGGACGGGGAGAATTCACCCCTCCACTTT. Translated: CASSPRDGENSPLHF.

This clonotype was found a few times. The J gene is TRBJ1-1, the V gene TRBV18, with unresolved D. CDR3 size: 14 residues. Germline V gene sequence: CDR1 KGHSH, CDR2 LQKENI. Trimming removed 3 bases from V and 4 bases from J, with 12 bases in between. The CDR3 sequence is CASSPGHGSTEAFF. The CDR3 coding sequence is TGTGCCAGCTCACCCGGTCATGGTAGCACTGAAGCTTTCTTT.

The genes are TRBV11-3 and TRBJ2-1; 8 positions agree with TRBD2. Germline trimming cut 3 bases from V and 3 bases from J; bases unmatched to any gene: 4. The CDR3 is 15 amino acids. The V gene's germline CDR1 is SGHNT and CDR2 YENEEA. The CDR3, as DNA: TGTGCCAGCAGCTTCGTAGCGGGAAGCTACAATGAGCAGTTCTTC. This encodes CASSFVAGSYNEQFF.

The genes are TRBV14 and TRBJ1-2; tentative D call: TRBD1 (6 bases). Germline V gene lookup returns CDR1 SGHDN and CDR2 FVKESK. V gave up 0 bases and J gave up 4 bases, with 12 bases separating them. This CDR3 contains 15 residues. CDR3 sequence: CASSQDLGASYGYTF. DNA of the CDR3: TGTGCCAGCAGCCAAGATTTGGGGGCCTCCTATGGCTACACCTTC.

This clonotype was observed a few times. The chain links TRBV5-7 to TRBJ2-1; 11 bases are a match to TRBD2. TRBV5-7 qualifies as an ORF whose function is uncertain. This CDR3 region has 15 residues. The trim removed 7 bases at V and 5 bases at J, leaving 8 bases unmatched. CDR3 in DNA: TGTGCCAGCTATACGGGACTAGCGGATCACAATGAGCAGTTCTTC. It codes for CASYTGLADHNEQFF.

CDR3 sequence reads: CASSLLALGTGELFF. The DNA for the CDR3 is TGCGCCAGCAGCCTACTAGCGTTGGGCACCGGGGAGCTGTTTTTT. V usage is TRBV5-1 and J usage is TRBJ2-2, with 7 positions matching TRBD2. V shed 4 bases, J shed 4 bases, and the junction held 7 bases outside the gene matches. CDR1 and CDR2 from the germline V gene are SGHRS and YFSETQ. This CDR3 is 15 amino acids long.

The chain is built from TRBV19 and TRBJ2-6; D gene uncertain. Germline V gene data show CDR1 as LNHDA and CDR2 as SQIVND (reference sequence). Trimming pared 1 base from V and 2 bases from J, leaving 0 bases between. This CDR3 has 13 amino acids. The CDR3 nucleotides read TGTGCCAGTAGTATAGCTGGGGCCAACGTCCTGACTTTC. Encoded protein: CASSIAGANVLTF.

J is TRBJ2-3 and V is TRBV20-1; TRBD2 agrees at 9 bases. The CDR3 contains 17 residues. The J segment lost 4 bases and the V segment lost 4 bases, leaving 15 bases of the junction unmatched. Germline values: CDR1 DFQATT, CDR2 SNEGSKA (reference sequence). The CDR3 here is CSAIAASGAGGADTQYF. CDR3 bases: TGCAGTGCTATAGCGGCTAGCGGGGCTGGAGGGGCAGATACGCAGTATTTT.

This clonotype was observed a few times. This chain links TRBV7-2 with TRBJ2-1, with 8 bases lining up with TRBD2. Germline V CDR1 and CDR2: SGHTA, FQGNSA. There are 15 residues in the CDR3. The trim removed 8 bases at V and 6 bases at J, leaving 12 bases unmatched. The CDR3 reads CASAPSGTSRNEQFF. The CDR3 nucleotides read TGTGCCAGCGCCCCTTCCGGGACTAGTCGCAATGAGCAGTTCTTC.

The CDR3 protein is CASRFSGTANSPLHF. Here the CDR3 DNA reads TGTGCCAGCAGGTTTTCCGGGACAGCTAATTCACCCCTCCACTTT. The V and J genes are TRBV5-5 and TRBJ1-6; 7 bases line up with TRBD1. J was trimmed by 6 bases and V by 5 bases; bases with no gene match: 8. In germline, CDR1 is SGHKS, CDR2 YYEKEE (reference sequence). CDR3 length: 15 residues.

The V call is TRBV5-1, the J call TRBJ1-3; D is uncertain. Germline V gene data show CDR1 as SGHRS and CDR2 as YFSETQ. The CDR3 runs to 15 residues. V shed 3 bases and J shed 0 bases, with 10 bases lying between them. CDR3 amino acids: CASSYDIFSGNTIYF. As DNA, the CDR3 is TGCGCCAGCAGCTACGACATCTTCTCTGGAAACACCATATATTTT.

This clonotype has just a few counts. DNA for the CDR3: TGTGCCAGCAGCTTAACTAGCGGGGGGGATGAGCAGTTCTTC. Amino acids: CASSLTSGGDEQFF. This chain connects TRBV7-2 to TRBJ2-1, with TRBD2 matching over 13 bases. Per the germline V gene, CDR1 is SGHTA and CDR2 is FQGNSA. Trimming removed 2 bases from V and 8 bases from J; junction bases left unmatched: 0. This CDR3 is built from 14 residues.

The CDR3 DNA sequence: TGTGCCAGCAGTGAACGCGGGGCTAGCACAGATACGCAGTATTTT. It codes for CASSERGASTDTQYF. This chain joins TRBV2 and TRBJ2-3, with D perhaps matching TRBD2 (6 bases). Between the trimmed V and J ends, which lost 2 bases and 0 bases, there was a span of 9 bases. The CDR3 extends over 15 amino acids. From germline, CDR1 is SNHLY and CDR2 FYNNEI.

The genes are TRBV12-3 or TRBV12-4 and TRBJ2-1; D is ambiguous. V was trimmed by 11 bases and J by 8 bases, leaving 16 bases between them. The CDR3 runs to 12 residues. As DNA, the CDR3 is TGTGCCGATGAAGGCCATGGTGATGAGCAGTTCTTC. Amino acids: CADEGHGDEQFF.

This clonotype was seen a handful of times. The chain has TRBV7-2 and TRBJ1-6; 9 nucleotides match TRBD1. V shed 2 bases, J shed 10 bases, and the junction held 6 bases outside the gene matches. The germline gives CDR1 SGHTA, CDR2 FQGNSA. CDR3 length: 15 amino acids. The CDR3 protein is CASSLWGQGNSPLHF. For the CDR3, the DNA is TGTGCCAGCAGCTTATGGGGACAGGGCAACTCACCCCTCCACTTT.

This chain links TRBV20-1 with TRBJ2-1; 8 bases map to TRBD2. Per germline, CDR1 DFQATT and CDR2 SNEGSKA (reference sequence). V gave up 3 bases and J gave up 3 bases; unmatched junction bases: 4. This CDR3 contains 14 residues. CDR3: CSASQRGRYNEQFF. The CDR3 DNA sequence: TGCAGTGCTAGTCAGCGGGGGCGCTACAATGAGCAGTTCTTC.

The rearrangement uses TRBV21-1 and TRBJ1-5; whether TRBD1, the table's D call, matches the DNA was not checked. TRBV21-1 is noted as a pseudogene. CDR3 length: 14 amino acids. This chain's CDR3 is CASTRQGGNQPQHF. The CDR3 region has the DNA TGTGCCAGCACGCGACAGGGGGGCAATCAGCCCCAGCATTTT.

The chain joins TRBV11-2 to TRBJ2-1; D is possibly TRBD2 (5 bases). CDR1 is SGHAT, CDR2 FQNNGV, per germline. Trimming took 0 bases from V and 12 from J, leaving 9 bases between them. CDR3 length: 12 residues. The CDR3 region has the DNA TGTGCCAGCAGCTTAGACCCGGGGAGGCAGTTCTTC. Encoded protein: CASSLDPGRQFF.

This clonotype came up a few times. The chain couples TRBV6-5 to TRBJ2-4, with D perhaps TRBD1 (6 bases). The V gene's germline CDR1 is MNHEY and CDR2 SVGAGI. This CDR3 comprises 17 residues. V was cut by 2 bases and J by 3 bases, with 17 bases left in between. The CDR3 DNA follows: TGTGCCAGCAGTTACCCGAATCAGGGGTCGGGCAAAAACATTCAGTACTTC. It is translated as CASSYPNQGSGKNIQYF.